This T cell receptor (beta chain) was profiled in a study of Ad26.COV2.S vaccination and SARS-CoV-2 variants. Study information: Ad26.COV2.S shots went into the muscle once or twice, 56 days apart. Broader study findings: Placebo recipients showed lower spike-specific TCR breadth than vaccinees. Assessments of TCR breadth and depth may have underestimated the total T cell responses.

This CDR3 spans 19 amino acids. The germline V gene has CDR1 MDHEN and CDR2 SYDVKM. Trimming at V came to 8 bases and at J to 0 bases, leaving 15 bases not matched to a gene. Specified treatment: around 19 received Ad26.COV2.S at low or high dose, single or two shots; about 5 received placebo; per-sample allocation not given. Sampling took place 63 days after the first vaccine or placebo injection. The shot given was an Ad26 vector that makes Wuhan-strain SARS-CoV-2 spike. For this clone: Its specificity is not known.

Profiled with immunoSEQ multiplex PCR; TCRdb holds only in-frame clones, not every one. The sample lists some 420,000 clones; approximately 90% were seen once. The V call is TRBV28, the J call TRBJ2-7; TRBD2 matches 14 bases. Sequences were derived from peripheral blood, sampled in a trial of Ad26.COV2.S vaccine versus placebo. This receptor was identified in a person between 18 and 60 years old who received the Ad26.COV2.S COVID-19 vaccine or a placebo. The DNA of the CDR3 is TGTGCCAGCGTGGGGGCGGGGACTAGCGGGGGACACTTCTCCTACGAGCAGTACTTC. Translating gives CASVGAGTSGGHFSYEQYF.